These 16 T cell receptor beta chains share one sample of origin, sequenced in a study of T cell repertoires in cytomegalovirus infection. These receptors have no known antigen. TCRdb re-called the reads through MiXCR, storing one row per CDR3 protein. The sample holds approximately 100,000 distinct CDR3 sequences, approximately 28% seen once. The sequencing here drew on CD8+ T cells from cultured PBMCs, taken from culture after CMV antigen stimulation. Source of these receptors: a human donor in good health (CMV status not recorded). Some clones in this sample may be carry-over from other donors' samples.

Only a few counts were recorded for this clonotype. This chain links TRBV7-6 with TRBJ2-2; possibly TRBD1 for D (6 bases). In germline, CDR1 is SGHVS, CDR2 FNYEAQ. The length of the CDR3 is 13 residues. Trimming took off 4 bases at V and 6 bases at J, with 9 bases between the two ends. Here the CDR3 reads CASSSGESGELFF. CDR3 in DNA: TGTGCCAGCAGCTCAGGGGAGTCCGGGGAGCTGTTTTTT.

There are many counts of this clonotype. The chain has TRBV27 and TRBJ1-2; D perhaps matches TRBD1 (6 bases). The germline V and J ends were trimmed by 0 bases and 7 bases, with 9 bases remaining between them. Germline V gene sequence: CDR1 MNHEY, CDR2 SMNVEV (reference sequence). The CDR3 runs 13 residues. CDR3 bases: TGTGCCAGCAGTTTATCGAAAGGGGGTGGCTACACCTTC. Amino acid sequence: CASSLSKGGGYTF.

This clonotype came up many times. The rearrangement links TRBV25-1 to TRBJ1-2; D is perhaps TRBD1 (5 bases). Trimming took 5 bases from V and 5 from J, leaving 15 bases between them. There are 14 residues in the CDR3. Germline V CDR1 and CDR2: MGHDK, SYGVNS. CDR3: CASSLPTDKYGYTF. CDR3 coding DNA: TGTGCCAGCAGTCTACCGACAGACAAATATGGCTACACCTTC.

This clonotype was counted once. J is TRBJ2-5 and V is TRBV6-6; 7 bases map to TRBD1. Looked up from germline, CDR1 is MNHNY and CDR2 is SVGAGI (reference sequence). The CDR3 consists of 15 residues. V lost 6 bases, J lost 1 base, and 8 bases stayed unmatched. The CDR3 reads CASRLRDSFQETQYF. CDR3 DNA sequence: TGTGCCAGCAGACTCCGGGACAGCTTCCAAGAGACCCAGTACTTC.

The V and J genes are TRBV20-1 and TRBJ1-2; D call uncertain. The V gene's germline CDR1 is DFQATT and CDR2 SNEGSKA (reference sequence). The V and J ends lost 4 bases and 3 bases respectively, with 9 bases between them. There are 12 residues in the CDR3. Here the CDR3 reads CSAMVVDYGYTF. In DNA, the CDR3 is TGCAGTGCTATGGTTGTGGACTATGGCTACACCTTC.

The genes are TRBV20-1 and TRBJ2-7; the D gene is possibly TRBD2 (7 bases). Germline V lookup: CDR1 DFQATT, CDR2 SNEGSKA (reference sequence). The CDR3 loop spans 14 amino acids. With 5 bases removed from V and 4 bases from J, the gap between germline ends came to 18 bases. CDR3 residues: CSAGGWGGLYEQYF. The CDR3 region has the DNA TGCAGTGCTGGAGGGTGGGGGGGCCTATACGAGCAGTACTTC.

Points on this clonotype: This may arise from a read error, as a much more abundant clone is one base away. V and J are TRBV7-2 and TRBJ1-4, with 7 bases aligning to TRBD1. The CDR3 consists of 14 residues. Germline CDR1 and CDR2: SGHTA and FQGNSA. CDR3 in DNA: TGTGCCAGCATCATCATACAGGGGAATGAAAATCTGTTTTTT. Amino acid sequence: CASIIIQGNENLFF.

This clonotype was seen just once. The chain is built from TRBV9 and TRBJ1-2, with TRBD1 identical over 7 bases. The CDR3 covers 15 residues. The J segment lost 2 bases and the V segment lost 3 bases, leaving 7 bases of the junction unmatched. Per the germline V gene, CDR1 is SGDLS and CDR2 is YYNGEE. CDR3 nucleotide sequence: TGTGCCAGCAGCGCATCCGGGACAGTCAACTATGGCTACACCTTC. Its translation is CASSASGTVNYGYTF. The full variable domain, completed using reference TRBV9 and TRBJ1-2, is DSGVTQTPKHLITATGQRVTLRCSPRSGDLSVYWYQQSLDQGLQFLIQYYNGEERAKGNILERFSAQQFPDLHSELNLSSLELGDSALYFCASSASGTVNYGYTFGSGTRLTVV.

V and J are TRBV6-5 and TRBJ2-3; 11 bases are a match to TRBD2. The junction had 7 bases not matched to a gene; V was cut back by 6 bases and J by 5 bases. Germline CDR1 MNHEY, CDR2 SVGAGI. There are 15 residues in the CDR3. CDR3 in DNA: TGTGCCAGCAGGCCTAGCGGGGGGTTGGGAGATACGCAGTATTTT. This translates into CASRPSGGLGDTQYF.

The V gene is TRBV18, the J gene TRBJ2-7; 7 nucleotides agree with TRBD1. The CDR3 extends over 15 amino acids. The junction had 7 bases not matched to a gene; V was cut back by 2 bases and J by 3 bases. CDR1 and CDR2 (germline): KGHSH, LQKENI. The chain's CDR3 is CASSPTTTGLYEQYF. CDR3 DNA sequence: TGTGCCAGCTCACCAACGACGACAGGGCTCTACGAGCAGTACTTC.

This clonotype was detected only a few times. Here the CDR3 DNA reads TGTGCCACCAGTTCTGGGGTTAGCAATCAGCCCCAGCATTTT. This translates into CATSSGVSNQPQHF. The rearrangement uses TRBV7-9 and TRBJ1-5, with D unresolved. The germline V and J ends were trimmed by 10 bases and 0 bases, with 13 bases remaining between them. Looked up from germline, CDR1 is SEHNR and CDR2 is FQNEAQ (reference sequence). This CDR3 has 14 amino acids.

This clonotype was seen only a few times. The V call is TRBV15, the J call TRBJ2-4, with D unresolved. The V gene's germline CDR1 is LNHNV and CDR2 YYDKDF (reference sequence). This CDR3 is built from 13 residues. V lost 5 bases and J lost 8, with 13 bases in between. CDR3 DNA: TGTGCCACCAGCTTTTCCGGTGGGGACATTCAGTACTTC. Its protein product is CATSFSGGDIQYF.

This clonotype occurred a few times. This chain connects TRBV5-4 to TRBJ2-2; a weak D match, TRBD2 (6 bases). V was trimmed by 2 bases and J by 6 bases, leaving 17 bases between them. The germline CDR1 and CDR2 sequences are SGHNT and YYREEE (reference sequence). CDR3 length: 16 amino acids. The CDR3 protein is CASSFLGGVLAGELFF. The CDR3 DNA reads TGTGCCAGCAGCTTTTTGGGCGGGGTGTTGGCCGGGGAGCTGTTTTTT.

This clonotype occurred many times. In nucleotides, the CDR3 is TGTGCCAGCAGCTCTGACAGGGCCACCACTAACTATGGCTACACCTTC. This gives the protein CASSSDRATTNYGYTF. V and J are TRBV7-9 and TRBJ1-2; 7 bases are a match to TRBD1. CDR1 SEHNR and CDR2 FQNEAQ come from the germline V gene (reference sequence). This CDR3 is 16 amino acids long. V lost 4 bases and J lost 0; bases outside the gene matches: 8.

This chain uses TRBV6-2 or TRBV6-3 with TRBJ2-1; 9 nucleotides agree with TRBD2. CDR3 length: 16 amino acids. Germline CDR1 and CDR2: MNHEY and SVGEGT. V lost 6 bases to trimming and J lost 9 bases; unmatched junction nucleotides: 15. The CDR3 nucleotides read TGTGCCAGCAGCGGACTAGCGAAGGGTATTGCGGGTGAGCAGTTCTTC. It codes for CASSGLAKGIAGEQFF.

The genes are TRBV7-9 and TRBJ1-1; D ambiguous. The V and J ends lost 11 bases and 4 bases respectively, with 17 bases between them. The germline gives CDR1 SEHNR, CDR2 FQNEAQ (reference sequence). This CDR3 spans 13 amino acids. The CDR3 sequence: CAGQPSRSTEAFF. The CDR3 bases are TGTGCCGGCCAACCCTCGAGGAGCACTGAAGCTTTCTTT. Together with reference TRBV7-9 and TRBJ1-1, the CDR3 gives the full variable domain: DTGVSQNPRHKITKRGQNVTFRCDPISEHNRLYWYRQTLGQGPEFLTYFQNEAQLEKSRLLSDRFSAERPKGSFSTLEIQRTEQGDSAMYLCAGQPSRSTEAFFGQGTRLTVV.